The 19 T cell receptor beta chains in this list originate from one sample, sequenced in a study of ipilimumab plus nivolumab after autologous stem cell transplantation. The protocol was immunoSEQ multiplex PCR, while the TCRdb copy is restricted to in-frame clones and leaves out a portion. The profile shows about 83,000 clones, nearly 85% of them singletons. The sample consisted of PBMCs, taken in a trial of ipilimumab plus nivolumab as post-transplant consolidation. The receptor set was obtained from a male donor with diffuse large B-cell lymphoma.

This sequence joins TRBV2 and TRBJ2-7, with 8 bases fitting TRBD2. The CDR3 is made up of 12 amino acids. The trim removed 7 bases at V and 3 bases at J, leaving 2 bases unmatched. Germline V gene sequence: CDR1 SNHLY, CDR2 FYNNEI. The CDR3 nucleotides are TGTGCCAGCACCGGGGGGGGCTACGAGCAGTACTTC. Its protein product is CASTGGGYEQYF.

The chain employs TRBV19 and TRBJ1-4, with 7 bases fitting TRBD1. This CDR3 is 14 amino acids long. The germline CDR1 and CDR2 sequences are LNHDA and SQIVND (reference sequence). V shed 7 bases, J shed 5 bases, and the junction held 7 bases outside the gene matches. The CDR3 reads CASTAGQKNEKLFF. CDR3 bases: TGTGCCAGTACCGCGGGACAGAAAAATGAAAAACTGTTTTTT.

This chain joins TRBV5-4 and TRBJ2-7; TRBD1 or TRBD2 may be the D gene (6 bases each). Germline V gene data show CDR1 as SGHNT and CDR2 as YYREEE (reference sequence). With 2 bases removed from V and 6 bases from J, the gap between germline ends came to 12 bases. The CDR3 length is 13 residues. CDR3 coding DNA: TGTGCCAGCAGCTTTAGGGGGGACCTCGAGCAGTACTTC. Protein sequence: CASSFRGDLEQYF. Based on the CDR3 plus reference TRBV5-4 and TRBJ2-7, the full variable domain is ETGVTQSPTHLIKTRGQQVTLRCSSQSGHNTVSWYQQALGQGPQFIFQYYREEENGRGNFPPRFSGLQFPNYSSELNVNALELDDSALYLCASSFRGDLEQYFGPGTRLTVT.

The rearrangement links TRBV6-1 to TRBJ1-1; the D gene is possibly TRBD1 (6 bases). The CDR3 totals 16 residues. In germline, CDR1 is MNHNS, CDR2 SASEGT. Deletions cut 4 bases from V and 0 bases from J, with 15 bases between. CDR3 amino acids: CASSAGTYYLNTEAFF. Written as DNA, the CDR3 is TGTGCCAGCAGTGCCGGGACATACTATCTGAACACTGAAGCTTTCTTT.

The chain has TRBV4-1 and TRBJ2-3, with 7 bases fitting TRBD2. The CDR3 is 14 residues long. The germline gives CDR1 MGHRA, CDR2 YSYEKL. V lost 6 bases to trimming and J lost 1 base; unmatched junction nucleotides: 4. This CDR3 reads CASSAAGGTDTQYF. The CDR3 nucleotides are TGCGCCAGCAGTGCGGCGGGGGGCACAGATACGCAGTATTTT.

V and J are TRBV19 and TRBJ1-2, with unresolved D. Trimming took 5 bases from V and 6 from J, leaving 13 bases between them. The CDR3 contains 13 residues. CDR1 is LNHDA and CDR2 is SQIVND in the germline V gene (reference sequence). In nucleotides, the CDR3 is TGTGCCAGTAGTTCCGGTCGGCGCAATGGCTACACCTTC. Residues: CASSSGRRNGYTF.

V gene TRBV29-1 combines with J gene TRBJ2-3; TRBD2 matches at 8 bases. The CDR3 extends over 15 amino acids. The V gene's germline CDR1 is SQVTM and CDR2 ANQGSEA. Losses at the gene ends were 7 bases for V and 4 bases for J; bases not matched to a gene: 13. CDR3 bases: TGCAGCGGGGGGGGAGGTAGCGGGGATGCAGATACGCAGTATTTT. Translated: CSGGGGSGDADTQYF.

This chain uses TRBV5-1 with TRBJ1-1, with D unclear. V lost 3 bases and J 3 bases, leaving 12 bases between the germline ends. Germline lookup yields CDR1 SGHRS and CDR2 YFSETQ. The CDR3 is 14 residues long. CDR3 sequence: CASSYDRVDTEAFF. In nucleotides, the CDR3 is TGCGCCAGCAGCTATGATAGGGTCGACACTGAAGCTTTCTTT.

The chain combines TRBV12-5 with TRBJ2-7; the D gene is possibly TRBD2 (5 bases). This CDR3 is 15 amino acids long. CDR1 and CDR2 (germline): LGHNT, FRNRAP. V was clipped by 4 bases and J by 5 bases, with 18 bases between them. The CDR3 here is CASGWPEEALDEQYF. The CDR3 DNA reads TGTGCTAGTGGTTGGCCAGAGGAGGCTCTGGACGAGCAGTACTTC.

The chain is built from TRBV5-4 and TRBJ1-2; 9 nucleotides match TRBD1. The germline V gene encodes CDR1 SGHNT and CDR2 YYREEE (reference sequence). J lost 5 bases, V lost 1 base, and 12 bases had no gene match. The CDR3 is 17 residues long. CDR3 sequence (DNA): TGTGCCAGCAGCTTGTCAGCGGGACAGGGTGGGAGGTATGGCTACACCTTC. Translation gives CASSLSAGQGGRYGYTF. Full variable domain (rest looked up from reference TRBV5-4 and TRBJ1-2): ETGVTQSPTHLIKTRGQQVTLRCSSQSGHNTVSWYQQALGQGPQFIFQYYREEENGRGNFPPRFSGLQFPNYSSELNVNALELDDSALYLCASSLSAGQGGRYGYTFGSGTRLTVV.

V and J are TRBV29-1 and TRBJ1-2; the D is unclear. V gave up 3 bases and J gave up 8 bases, with 13 bases separating them. The germline gives CDR1 SQVTM, CDR2 ANQGSEA. This CDR3 comprises 12 residues. The DNA for the CDR3 is TGCAGCGTTGAGGCCCCAACCCGGGGCTACACCTTC. Its translation: CSVEAPTRGYTF.

The chain joins TRBV11-2 to TRBJ2-1; unclear D gene. Germline-derived CDR1 and CDR2 are SGHAT and FQNNGV. V was clipped by 2 bases and J by 2 bases, with 10 bases between them. The CDR3 consists of 15 residues. The CDR3 spells CASSLQGQPYNEQFF. In DNA, the CDR3 is TGTGCCAGCAGCTTACAAGGGCAGCCCTACAATGAGCAGTTCTTC.

The rearrangement joins TRBV7-2 to TRBJ2-4, with D perhaps given as TRBD1 or TRBD2 (6 bases each). The CDR3 is 19 residues long. V gave up 1 base and J gave up 1 base, with 20 bases separating them. Germline assignment: CDR1 SGHTA and CDR2 FQGNSA. The CDR3 spells CASSLVEWRGTEAKNIQYF. CDR3 coding DNA: TGTGCCAGCAGCTTAGTTGAGTGGAGGGGGACTGAGGCCAAAAACATTCAGTACTTC.

V gene TRBV27 combines with J gene TRBJ2-7; 7 bases line up with TRBD1. This CDR3 spans 15 amino acids. The V and J ends lost 6 bases and 1 base, in that order; junction bases with no gene match: 9. Germline V gene lookup returns CDR1 MNHEY and CDR2 SMNVEV (reference sequence). The DNA of the CDR3 is TGTGCCAGCAGAATGCTGACAGGGTTGTCCTACGAGCAGTACTTC. It is translated as CASRMLTGLSYEQYF.

The gene calls are TRBV12-5 and TRBJ2-5; 8 bases fit TRBD1. Per the germline V gene, CDR1 is LGHNT and CDR2 is FRNRAP. The CDR3 spans 16 residues. J gave up 3 bases and V 0 bases, and 6 bases lay outside the gene matches. The CDR3 sequence is CASGLVLYRGEETQYF. For the CDR3, the DNA is TGTGCTAGTGGTTTGGTTTTATACAGGGGGGAAGAGACCCAGTACTTC. Full variable domain (outside the CDR3, taken from reference TRBV12-5 and TRBJ2-5): DARVTQTPRHKVTEMGQEVTMRCQPILGHNTVFWYRQTMMQGLELLAYFRNRAPLDDSGMPKDRFSAEMPDATLATLKIQPSEPRDSAVYFCASGLVLYRGEETQYFGPGTRLLVL.

The chain carries TRBV6-1 and TRBJ2-1, with 7 bases identical to TRBD1. CDR1 is MNHNS, CDR2 SASEGT, per germline. CDR3 size: 14 residues. Trimming at V came to 3 bases and at J to 8 bases, leaving 7 bases not matched to a gene. CDR3 region: CASSDRQGRDEQFF. The CDR3 DNA sequence: TGTGCCAGCAGTGACCGACAGGGAAGGGATGAGCAGTTCTTC.

V and J are TRBV7-8 and TRBJ1-1; the D is unclear. CDR3 length: 14 amino acids. V was clipped by 4 bases and J by 3 bases, with 12 bases between them. Germline CDR1 is SGHVS and CDR2 is FQNEAQ. The CDR3: CASSSGGRDTEAFF. For the CDR3, the DNA is TGTGCCAGCAGCTCCGGAGGACGGGACACTGAAGCTTTCTTT.

The gene calls are TRBV5-6 and TRBJ2-5; 11 bases are a match to TRBD1. Per germline, CDR1 SGHDT and CDR2 YYEEEE. V lost 1 base to trimming and J lost 4 bases; unmatched junction nucleotides: 3. The CDR3 runs to 15 residues. CDR3 residues: CASSLRGQGGETQYF. The CDR3, as DNA: TGTGCCAGCAGCTTGCGGGGACAGGGGGGAGAGACCCAGTACTTC.

V usage is TRBV30 and J usage is TRBJ2-4; no reliable D call. The CDR3 has 11 amino acids. Germline loops: CDR1 GTSNPN, CDR2 SVGIG (reference sequence). The V end lost 5 bases, the J end lost 6 bases, and 8 bases lay between the germline ends. The CDR3 sequence is CAWLTGNIQYF. CDR3 nucleotide sequence: TGTGCCTGGTTGACCGGAAACATTCAGTACTTC.